This TCR beta chain comes out of a study of post-analysis software for immune sequencing data. Study-level background: Secondary progressive, relapsing-remitting and progressive-relapsing multiple sclerosis were among the included disease courses. Study findings and constraints: When compared against controls, multiple sclerosis patients showed significantly lower normalized Chao1 diversity. Five TRBV segments, including TRBV5-6, TRBV5-1 and TRBV20-1, were more frequent in patients than controls. Batch-mates among the samples co-clustered strongly by F measure.

In the case of this clonotype: As yet, its antigen is unknown. The junction departs from the called germline gene at one end, perhaps through a read error.

Unique molecular identifiers were carried by the TCR beta cDNA libraries. TCRdb passed the PCR reads through MiXCR, listing each CDR3 protein once. The sample lists roughly 430,000 distinct CDR3 sequences; 39% were seen once. The length of the CDR3 is 13 residues. The germline gives CDR1 SGHAT, CDR2 FQNNGV. The V gene is TRBV11-2, the J gene TRBJ2-6; TRBD1 agrees at 8 bases. Sequencing was performed on blood. The sequence derives from a girl between 2 and 10 years old with multiple sclerosis. The CDR3 DNA is TGTGCCAGCAGATACACAGGGGGCAACGTCCTGACTTTC. Its protein product is CASRYTGGNVLTF.